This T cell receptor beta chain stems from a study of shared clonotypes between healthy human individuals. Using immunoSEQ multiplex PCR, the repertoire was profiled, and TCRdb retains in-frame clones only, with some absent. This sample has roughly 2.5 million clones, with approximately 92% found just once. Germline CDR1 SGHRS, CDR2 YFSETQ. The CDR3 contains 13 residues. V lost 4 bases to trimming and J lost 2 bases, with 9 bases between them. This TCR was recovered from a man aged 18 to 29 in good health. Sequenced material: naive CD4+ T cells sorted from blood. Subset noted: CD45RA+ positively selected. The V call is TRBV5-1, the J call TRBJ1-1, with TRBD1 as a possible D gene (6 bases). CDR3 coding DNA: TGCGCCAGCAGCATCGGGGGCAACACTGAAGCTTTCTTT. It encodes CASSIGGNTEAFF.